Below, 15 T cell receptor beta chains from the same sample are listed, as sequenced in a study of CXCR3-negative and CXCR3-positive naive CD8 T cells. General study results and limits: More hydrophobic TRB CDR3s occurred in CXCR3-positive than in CXCR3-negative naive cells.

UMI-labeled 5' RACE TRB cDNA libraries were prepared from the cells. TCRdb reprocessed the 5' RACE reads; each CDR3 protein has one entry and no DNA is given. Its table lists nearly 110,000 distinct CDR3 sequences. Their antigen targets remain unknown. The sequencing sample was made of naive CXCR3+ CD8+ T cells from blood. Subset: CD45RO-CCR7+CD27+CD95- naive CD8+ T cells expressing CXCR3 (TNR3+). These receptors were collected from a human donor in good health. Some clones in this sample may be carry-over from other donors' samples.

This chain connects TRBV29-1 to TRBJ2-1; as DNA is missing, the TRBD2 call by TCRdb cannot be tested. The CDR3 is 14 amino acids. CDR1 is SQVTM and CDR2 is ANQGSEA in the germline V gene. The CDR3 is CSVDGVADYNEQFF.

The chain couples TRBV7-9 to TRBJ2-1; absent DNA, TCRdb's TRBD2 call cannot be checked. The length of the CDR3 is 15 residues. Germline V CDR1 and CDR2: SEHNR, FQNEAQ (reference sequence). CDR3: CASSSTSGRRFEQFF.

The chain carries TRBV7-6 and TRBJ2-3; the D gene TCRdb calls, TRBD2, cannot be checked with no DNA. The CDR3 spans 19 residues. The germline gives CDR1 SGHVS, CDR2 FNYEAQ. CDR3 amino acids: CASSPTRDFLTPSTDTQYF. Based on the CDR3 plus reference TRBV7-6 and TRBJ2-3, the full variable domain is GAGVSQSPRYKVTKRGQDVALRCDPISGHVSLYWYRQALGQGPEFLTYFNYEAQQDKSGLPNDRFSAERPEGSISTLTIQRTEQRDSAMYRCASSPTRDFLTPSTDTQYFGPGTRLTVL.

The J gene is TRBJ2-5, the V gene TRBV7-9; TCRdb reports TRBD2, a call that lacks DNA to check it against. Germline CDR1 and CDR2: SEHNR and FQNEAQ (reference sequence). The CDR3 contains 16 residues. CDR3 loop: CASSPHSGGVAETQYF.

V is TRBV20-1 and J is TRBJ2-7. There are 14 residues in the CDR3. Germline V CDR1 and CDR2: DFQATT, SNEGSKA (reference sequence). CDR3: CSARVVNADYEQYF.

The chain has TRBV29-1 and TRBJ1-1; TCRdb indicates TRBD1, and absent DNA this call remains unverified. Germline-derived CDR1 and CDR2 are SQVTM and ANQGSEA. The CDR3 has 14 residues. The CDR3 reads CSVEGEGGQTEAFF.

The V and J genes are TRBV5-1 and TRBJ1-3; the TRBD1 assignment by TCRdb is unverifiable without DNA. There are 17 residues in the CDR3. The germline CDR1 and CDR2 sequences are SGHRS and YFSETQ. CDR3 sequence: CASSSGGTETIGNTIYF.

V usage is TRBV6-5 and J usage is TRBJ2-1; TCRdb calls TRBD1, which cannot be checked without DNA. Germline V gives CDR1 MNHEY, CDR2 SVGAGI. This CDR3 region has 15 residues. The chain's CDR3 is CASSPRTGVGNEQFF.

V gene TRBV20-1 combines with J gene TRBJ2-5; the D call from TCRdb, TRBD1, cannot be confirmed without DNA. CDR1 is DFQATT, CDR2 SNEGSKA, per germline (reference sequence). The CDR3 sequence is 13 residues long. The CDR3 region is CSARGTSGETQYF.

The genes are TRBV13 and TRBJ2-7; the D gene TCRdb calls, TRBD1, cannot be checked with no DNA. CDR1 and CDR2 (germline): PRHDT, FYEKMQ (reference sequence). This CDR3 region has 15 residues. This CDR3 reads CASSSGTGLRYEQYF.

The chain has TRBV4-3 and TRBJ2-7; lacking DNA, the TRBD1 call made by TCRdb goes unchecked. Germline values: CDR1 LGHNA, CDR2 YSLEER. The CDR3 has 16 amino acids. The CDR3 reads CASSQDLIGTSYEQYF.

The CDR3 loop reads CASSYGTGSEQYF. The gene calls are TRBV11-2 and TRBJ2-7; the D gene TCRdb calls, TRBD1, cannot be checked with no DNA. The germline gives CDR1 SGHAT, CDR2 FQNNGV. The CDR3 is 13 amino acids.

The genes are TRBV6-2 or TRBV6-3 and TRBJ2-1. The CDR3 extends over 13 amino acids. The germline V gene has CDR1 MNHEY and CDR2 SVGEGT. The CDR3 sequence is CASSYRSIGEQFF.

The rearrangement joins TRBV12-5 to TRBJ1-2. Per the germline V gene, CDR1 is LGHNT and CDR2 is FRNRAP. The CDR3 runs 17 residues. The CDR3 protein is CASGLGQEVLANYGYTF.

The chain employs TRBV6-2 or TRBV6-3 and TRBJ2-5; TCRdb names TRBD1, which stays unverified in the absence of DNA. Germline loops: CDR1 MNHEY, CDR2 SVGEGT. The CDR3 has 16 amino acids. The CDR3 loop is CASSYEGTVFQETQYF.